One T cell receptor (beta chain) is described in this entry. Looked up from germline, CDR1 is DFQATT and CDR2 is SNEGSKA (reference sequence). This CDR3 has 11 amino acids. The germline V and J ends were trimmed by 2 bases and 14 bases, with 15 bases remaining between them. The data stem from a study of follicular helper T cells after annual influenza vaccination. The assay was immunoSEQ multiplex PCR, and TCRdb's table has in-frame clones only and misses some. This sample has around 2,500 clones; around 86% occur once, and the top ten carry 2.6%. Described time point: 2014-2015 season, pre-vaccination. Before and after seasonal inactivated influenza vaccination, adults gave blood for sorting CD4 subsets for sequencing.

Material: CXCR5+ CD38+ circulating T follicular helper cells from blood, obtained on the day of influenza vaccination. The subset here: circulating Tfh, non-naive CD4+CXCR5+PD-1+ (ICOS+CD38+ or ICOS-CD38-). This receptor was identified in an adult who received the influenza vaccine. The chain employs TRBV20-1 and TRBJ1-1; no definite D call. CDR3 loop: CSARNGETSFF. CDR3 nucleotides: TGCAGTGCTAGAAACGGGGAAACTTCCTTCTTT.